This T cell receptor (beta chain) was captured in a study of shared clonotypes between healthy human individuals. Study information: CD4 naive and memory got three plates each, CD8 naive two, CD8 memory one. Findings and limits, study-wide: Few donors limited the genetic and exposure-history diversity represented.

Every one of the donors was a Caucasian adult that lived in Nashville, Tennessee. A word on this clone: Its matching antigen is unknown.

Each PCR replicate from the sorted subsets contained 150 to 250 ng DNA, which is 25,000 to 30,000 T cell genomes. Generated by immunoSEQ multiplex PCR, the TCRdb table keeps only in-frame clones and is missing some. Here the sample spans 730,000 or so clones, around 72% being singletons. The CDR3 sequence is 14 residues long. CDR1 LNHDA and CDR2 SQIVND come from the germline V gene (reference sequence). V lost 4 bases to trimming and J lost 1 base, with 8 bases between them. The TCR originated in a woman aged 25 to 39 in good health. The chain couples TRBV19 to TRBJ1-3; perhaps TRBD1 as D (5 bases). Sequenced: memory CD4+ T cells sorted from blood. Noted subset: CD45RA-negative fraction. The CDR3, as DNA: TGTGCCAGTAGTACGGGGGGATCTGGAAACACCATATATTTT. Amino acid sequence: CASSTGGSGNTIYF. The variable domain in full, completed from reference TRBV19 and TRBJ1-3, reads DGGITQSPKYLFRKEGQNVTLSCEQNLNHDAMYWYRQDPGQGLRLIYYSQIVNDFQKGDIAEGYSVSREKKESFPLTVTSAQKNPTAFYLCASSTGGSGNTIYFGEGSWLTVV.